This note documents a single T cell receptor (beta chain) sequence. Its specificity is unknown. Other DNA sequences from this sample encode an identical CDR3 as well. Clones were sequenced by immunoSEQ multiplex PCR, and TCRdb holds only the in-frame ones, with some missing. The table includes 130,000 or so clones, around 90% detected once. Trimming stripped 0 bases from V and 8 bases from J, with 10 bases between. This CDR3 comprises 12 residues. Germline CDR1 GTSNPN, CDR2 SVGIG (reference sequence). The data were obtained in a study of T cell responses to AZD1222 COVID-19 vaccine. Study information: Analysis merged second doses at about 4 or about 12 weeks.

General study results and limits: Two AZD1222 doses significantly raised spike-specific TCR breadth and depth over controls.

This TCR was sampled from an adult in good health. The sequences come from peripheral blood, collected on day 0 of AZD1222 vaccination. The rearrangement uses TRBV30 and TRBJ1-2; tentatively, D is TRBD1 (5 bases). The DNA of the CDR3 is TGTGCCTGGAGTGTGCAGGGTGTGGGCTACACCTTC. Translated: CAWSVQGVGYTF. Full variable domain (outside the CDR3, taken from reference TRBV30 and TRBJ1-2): SQTIHQWPATLVQPVGSPLSLECTVEGTSNPNLYWYRQAAGRGLQLLFYSVGIGQISSEVPQNLSASRPQDRQFILSSKKLLLSDSGFYLCAWSVQGVGYTFGSGTRLTVV.